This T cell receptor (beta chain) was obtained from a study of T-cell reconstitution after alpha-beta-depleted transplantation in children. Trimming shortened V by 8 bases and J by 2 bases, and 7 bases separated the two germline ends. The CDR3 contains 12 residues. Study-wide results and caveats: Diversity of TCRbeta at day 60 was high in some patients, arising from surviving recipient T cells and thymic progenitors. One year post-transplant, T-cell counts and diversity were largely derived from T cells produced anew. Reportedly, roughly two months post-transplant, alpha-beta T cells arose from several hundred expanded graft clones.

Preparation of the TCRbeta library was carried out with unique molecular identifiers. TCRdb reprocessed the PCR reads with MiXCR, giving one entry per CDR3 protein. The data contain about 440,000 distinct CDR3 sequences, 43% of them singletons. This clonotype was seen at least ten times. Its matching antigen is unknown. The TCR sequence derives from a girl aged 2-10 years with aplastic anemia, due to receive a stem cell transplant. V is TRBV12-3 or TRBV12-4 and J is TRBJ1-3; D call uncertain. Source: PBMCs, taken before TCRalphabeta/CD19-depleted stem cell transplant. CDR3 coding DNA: TGTGCCAGCTCAATAGCTGGAAACACCATATATTTT. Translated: CASSIAGNTIYF.